This T cell receptor (beta chain) was captured in a study of blood T cell repertoires in COVID-19. About the study: Sample material is recorded as cDNA or gDNA derived from T cells, B-cell-depleted T cells, or PBMCs.

In this sample, this clone turned up once. Generated by immunoSEQ multiplex PCR, the TCRdb table keeps only in-frame clones and is missing some. This sample has about 310,000 clones, with less than 85% found just once. The CDR3 consists of 15 residues. The V gene lost 0 bases and the J gene lost 5 bases, with 11 bases spanning the gap. CDR1 KGHSH and CDR2 LQKENI come from the germline V gene. The sample consisted of PBMCs or T cells enriched from blood (not recorded which). The receptor comes from a woman aged 25-40 years who had been exposed to COVID-19. The chain uses TRBV18 and TRBJ1-5; no clear D. The CDR3 reads CASSPPGSPDQPQHF. The DNA for the CDR3 is TGTGCCAGCTCACCACCCGGTTCTCCCGATCAGCCCCAGCATTTT.